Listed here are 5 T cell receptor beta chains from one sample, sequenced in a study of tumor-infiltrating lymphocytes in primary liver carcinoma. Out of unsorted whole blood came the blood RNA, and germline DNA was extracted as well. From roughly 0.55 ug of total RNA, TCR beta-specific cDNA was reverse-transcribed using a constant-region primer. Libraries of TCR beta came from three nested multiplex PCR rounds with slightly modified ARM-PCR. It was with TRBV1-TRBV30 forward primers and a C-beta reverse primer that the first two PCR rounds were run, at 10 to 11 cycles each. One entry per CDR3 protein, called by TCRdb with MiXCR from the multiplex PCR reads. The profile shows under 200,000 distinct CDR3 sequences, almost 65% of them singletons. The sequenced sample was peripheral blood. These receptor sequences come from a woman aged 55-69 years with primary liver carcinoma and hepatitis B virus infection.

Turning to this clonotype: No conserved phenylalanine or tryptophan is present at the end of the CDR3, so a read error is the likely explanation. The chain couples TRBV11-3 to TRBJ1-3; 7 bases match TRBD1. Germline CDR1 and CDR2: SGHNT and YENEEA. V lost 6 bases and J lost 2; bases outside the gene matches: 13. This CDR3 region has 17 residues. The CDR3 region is CASRTTGAFNPGNTIYL. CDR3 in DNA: TGTGCCAGCAGGACTACAGGGGCTTTCAATCCTGGAAACACCATATATTTA.

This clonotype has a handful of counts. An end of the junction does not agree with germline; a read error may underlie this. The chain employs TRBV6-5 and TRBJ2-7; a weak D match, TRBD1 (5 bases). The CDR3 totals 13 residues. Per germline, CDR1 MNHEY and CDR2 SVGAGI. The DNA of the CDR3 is TGTGCCGGCAGCTACGACAGAGTCTACGAGCAGTACTTC. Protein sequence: CAGSYDRVYEQYF.

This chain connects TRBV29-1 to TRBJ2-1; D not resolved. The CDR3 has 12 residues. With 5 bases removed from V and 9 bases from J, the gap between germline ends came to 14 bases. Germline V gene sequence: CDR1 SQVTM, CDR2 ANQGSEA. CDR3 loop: CSVLIPSSEQFF. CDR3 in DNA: TGCAGCGTTTTAATCCCCTCCAGTGAGCAGTTCTTC.

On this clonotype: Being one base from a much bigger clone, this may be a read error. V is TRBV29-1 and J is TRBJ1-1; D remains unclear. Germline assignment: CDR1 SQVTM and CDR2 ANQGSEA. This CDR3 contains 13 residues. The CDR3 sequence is CIFQRDMWTEAFF. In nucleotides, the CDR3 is TGCATCTTTCAACGTGATATGTGGACTGAAGCTTTCTTT.

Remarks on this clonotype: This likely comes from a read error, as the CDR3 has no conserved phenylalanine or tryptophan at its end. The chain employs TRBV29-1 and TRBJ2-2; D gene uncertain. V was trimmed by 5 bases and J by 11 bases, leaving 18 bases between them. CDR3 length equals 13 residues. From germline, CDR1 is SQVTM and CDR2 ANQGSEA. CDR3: CSVWGVMFGELFY. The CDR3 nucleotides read TGCAGCGTTTGGGGTGTAATGTTCGGAGAGCTGTTTTAT.